This passage covers 32 T cell receptor beta chains from one sample sequenced in a study of identical twins. In TCRdb, the 5' RACE reads were re-called with MiXCR into one record per CDR3 protein. The data hold roughly 1,500,000 distinct CDR3 sequences, with about 31% observed a single time. Material for sequencing was cord blood. These receptors all stem from a newborn girl in good health.

This clonotype has a handful of counts. The chain links TRBV7-8 to TRBJ2-1; unclear D gene. The CDR3 length is 12 residues. V dropped 2 bases and J dropped 9 bases, with 8 bases sitting between them. Germline CDR1 reads SGHVS; CDR2 reads FQNEAQ. The CDR3 reads CASSLNVFEQFF. The CDR3 coding sequence is TGTGCCAGCAGCTTAAATGTTTTTGAGCAGTTCTTC.

This clonotype was picked up one time. The chain recombines TRBV12-3 or TRBV12-4 with TRBJ2-5, with D perhaps TRBD1 or TRBD2 (6 bases each). CDR3 size: 15 residues. The V and J ends lost 6 bases and 1 base respectively, with 15 bases between them. The CDR3 here is CASRVEGGSQETQYF. The CDR3, as DNA: TGTGCCAGCAGGGTGGAAGGGGGGTCCCAAGAGACCCAGTACTTC.

Only one count was recorded for this clonotype. The V call is TRBV24-1, the J call TRBJ2-7; 14 bases fit TRBD2. The J call may be faulty, since TRBJ2-4 better matches the DNA end. This CDR3 has 15 amino acids. Germline CDR1 is KGHDR and CDR2 is SFDVKD. Written as DNA, the CDR3 is TGTGCCACCAGTGATCACGGGACTAGCGGGGGCATTCAGTACTTC. Amino acids: CATSDHGTSGGIQYF.

This chain links TRBV29-1 with TRBJ2-1; D call uncertain. Germline V gene sequence: CDR1 SQVTM, CDR2 ANQGSEA. There are 15 residues in the CDR3. Trimming pared 1 base from V and 0 bases from J, leaving 10 bases between. The DNA of the CDR3 is TGCAGCGTTGAAGTACGCCCGAGCTCCTACAATGAGCAGTTCTTC. It yields the protein CSVEVRPSSYNEQFF.

The rearrangement links TRBV25-1 to TRBJ1-1; unclear D gene. Germline CDR1 and CDR2: MGHDK and SYGVNS. V gave up 2 bases and J gave up 4 bases, with 8 bases separating them. The CDR3 is made up of 13 amino acids. As DNA, the CDR3 is TGTGCCAGCAGTGAAAGGAGGGCCACTGAAGCTTTCTTT. Protein product: CASSERRATEAFF. The full variable domain, its missing parts supplied by reference TRBV25-1 and TRBJ1-1, is EADIYQTPRYLVIGTGKKITLECSQTMGHDKMYWYQQDPGMELHLIHYSYGVNSTEKGDLSSESTVSRIRTEHFPLTLESARPSHTSQYLCASSERRATEAFFGQGTRLTVV.

The J gene is TRBJ2-1, the V gene TRBV21-1; the D call TRBD1 from the table was never checked on the DNA. TRBV21-1 has pseudogene status. The CDR3 is made up of 16 amino acids. The CDR3 coding sequence is TGTGCCAGCAGTTACATTTCTAGGGGGGGCCGGAATGAGCAGTTCTTC. This gives the protein CASSYISRGGRNEQFF.

This clonotype was detected only once. The chain couples TRBV20-1 to TRBJ2-7, with TRBD2 matching over 15 bases. The J call may be incorrect, as the DNA end agrees better with TRBJ2-5. Germline CDR1 and CDR2: DFQATT and SNEGSKA (reference sequence). The CDR3 loop spans 16 amino acids. CDR3 in amino acids: CSAAGLAGGAKETQYF. The CDR3, as DNA: TGCAGTGCCGCGGGACTAGCGGGGGGCGCCAAAGAGACCCAGTACTTC.

In regard to this clonotype: At one end the junction does not follow the germline gene, possibly because of a read error. The chain employs TRBV20-1 and TRBJ2-3; 10 nucleotides agree with TRBD2. The V gene's germline CDR1 is DFQATT and CDR2 SNEGSKA (reference sequence). The CDR3 covers 15 residues. CDR3 in DNA: TGCAGTGGGGAGAGGACTAGCGGCAGCACAGATACGCAGTCTTTT. Its protein product is CSGERTSGSTDTQSF.

This clonotype was counted a few times. The chain links TRBV2 to TRBJ1-1; no firm D call. The CDR3 has 13 amino acids. The V gene lost 4 bases and the J gene lost 0 bases, with 6 bases spanning the gap. Looked up from germline, CDR1 is SNHLY and CDR2 is FYNNEI. In nucleotides, the CDR3 is TGTGCCAGCAGTGTCGTCATGAACACTGAAGCTTTCTTT. Its protein is CASSVVMNTEAFF.

The chain couples TRBV6-1 to TRBJ1-1; unclear D gene. CDR3 size: 13 residues. V gave up 6 bases and J gave up 1 base, with 9 bases separating them. Germline V gives CDR1 MNHNS, CDR2 SASEGT. CDR3 DNA sequence: TGTGCCAGCAGGTTCCTAGGGAACACTGAAGCTTTCTTT. Its translation: CASRFLGNTEAFF.

V and J are TRBV5-1 and TRBJ2-1, with TRBD2 identical over 10 bases. Germline lookup yields CDR1 SGHRS and CDR2 YFSETQ. The trim removed 4 bases at V and 7 bases at J, leaving 8 bases unmatched. The CDR3 spans 15 residues. The CDR3 spells CASSTLAGDFNEQFF. For the CDR3, the DNA is TGCGCCAGCAGCACCCTAGCGGGAGATTTTAATGAGCAGTTCTTC.

The chain joins TRBV20-1 to TRBJ2-3; D possibly corresponds to TRBD1 (5 bases). CDR3 size: 15 residues. CDR1 and CDR2 from the germline V gene are DFQATT and SNEGSKA (reference sequence). V was pared by 3 bases and J by 0 bases, with 13 bases between. CDR3 nucleotide sequence: TGCAGTGCTAGGAAGGCAGGGCATAGCACAGATACGCAGTATTTT. This gives the protein CSARKAGHSTDTQYF.

This clonotype was detected only a few times. The rearrangement joins TRBV2 to TRBJ2-1; 9 bases fit TRBD2. V was pared by 5 bases and J by 7 bases, with 9 bases of the junction left unmatched. Germline assignment: CDR1 SNHLY and CDR2 FYNNEI. The CDR3 length is 15 residues. DNA for the CDR3: TGTGCCAGCAGTATTGGGACTAGCAGCAATAATGAGCAGTTCTTC. Translating gives CASSIGTSSNNEQFF.

The chain links TRBV28 to TRBJ2-3; 11 positions match TRBD2. This CDR3 is 14 amino acids long. Trimming took 6 bases from V and 4 from J; bases not matched to a gene: 3. Looked up from germline, CDR1 is MDHEN and CDR2 is SYDVKM. In DNA form, the CDR3 reads TGTGCCAGCAGAATAGCGGGAGGGCCAGATACGCAGTATTTT. Translating gives CASRIAGGPDTQYF.

The table lists this clonotype with a few counts. The V gene is TRBV5-1, the J gene TRBJ2-5, with 7 bases identical to TRBD1. The CDR3 contains 15 residues. CDR1 and CDR2 from the germline V gene are SGHRS and YFSETQ. With V trimmed by 7 bases and J by 2 bases, 11 bases remained unmatched. CDR3 DNA: TGCGCCAGCCACCCAGGGGACAGCCTTCAAGAGACCCAGTACTTC. This gives the protein CASHPGDSLQETQYF.

This clonotype appeared a few times. The V gene is TRBV20-1, the J gene TRBJ2-3; 8 bases fit TRBD2. Germline trimming cut 0 bases from V and 1 base from J; bases unmatched to any gene: 6. CDR1 is DFQATT, CDR2 SNEGSKA, per germline (reference sequence). CDR3 length: 16 residues. The CDR3 coding sequence is TGCAGTGCTAGAGATTTTCGGCGGGAGGGCACAGATACGCAGTATTTT. This translates into CSARDFRREGTDTQYF.

The table lists this clonotype with many counts. The genes are TRBV18 and TRBJ2-3, with a weak D call TRBD1 (6 bases). V was shortened by 8 bases and J by 3 bases, with 15 bases between the two germline ends. CDR3 size: 14 residues. Germline lookup yields CDR1 KGHSH and CDR2 LQKENI. CDR3 protein: CASSPTGSTDTQYF. The CDR3 nucleotides read TGTGCCAGCAGCCCTACAGGGTCGACAGATACGCAGTATTTT. The complete variable domain, with remaining parts taken from reference TRBV18 and TRBJ2-3, reads NAGVMQNPRHLVRRRGQEARLRCSPMKGHSHVYWYRQLPEEGLKFMVYLQKENIIDESGMPKERFSAEFPKEGPSILRIQQVVRGDSAAYFCASSPTGSTDTQYFGPGTRLTVL.

This clonotype was seen at least ten times. V is TRBV20-1 and J is TRBJ2-1, with D hard to call. The V end lost 3 bases, the J end lost 4 bases, and 7 bases lay between the germline ends. This CDR3 has 12 amino acids. Germline CDR1 DFQATT, CDR2 SNEGSKA (reference sequence). The CDR3 DNA sequence: TGCAGTGCTAGTTGGGGATACAATGAGCAGTTCTTC. Amino acids: CSASWGYNEQFF.

The table lists this clonotype with a few counts. The chain recombines TRBV20-1 with TRBJ1-2, with a possible D match to TRBD1 (6 bases). Germline assignment: CDR1 DFQATT and CDR2 SNEGSKA (reference sequence). Trimming pared 3 bases from V and 5 bases from J, leaving 13 bases between. The CDR3 consists of 13 residues. The CDR3 protein is CSARGGQIYGYTF. The CDR3 region has the DNA TGCAGTGCTAGGGGCGGACAGATATATGGCTACACCTTC.

This chain uses TRBV3-1 with TRBJ2-1, with 11 bases that match TRBD2. Germline V gene lookup returns CDR1 LGHDT and CDR2 YNNKEL (reference sequence). V lost 0 bases and J lost 5; bases outside the gene matches: 6. This CDR3 is 17 amino acids long. CDR3 in DNA: TGTGCCAGCAGCCAAGATCGACTAGCGGGGTTCAACAATGAGCAGTTCTTC. As protein: CASSQDRLAGFNNEQFF.

This clonotype was counted ten times or more. The rearrangement uses TRBV12-3 or TRBV12-4 and TRBJ2-1; 8 positions agree with TRBD2. The end of the DNA fits TRBJ2-7 better, so the J call may be wrong. The CDR3 totals 14 residues. The CDR3 spells CASSLLAGYNEQYF. In DNA, the CDR3 is TGTGCCAGCAGTTTACTAGCGGGCTACAATGAGCAGTACTTC.

Remarks on this clonotype: At one of its ends the junction is not consistent with the germline gene, which may arise from a read error. V and J are TRBV28 and TRBJ2-7; possibly TRBD1 for D (6 bases). The CDR3 length is 15 residues. From germline, CDR1 is MDHEN and CDR2 SYDVKM. CDR3 DNA: TGTGCCGGCAGTCCCCGGACAGCGATCACCTACGAGCAGTACTTC. Amino acid sequence: CAGSPRTAITYEQYF.

V gene TRBV2 combines with J gene TRBJ1-1; 8 bases align to TRBD1. CDR3 length: 15 amino acids. Germline V gene data show CDR1 as SNHLY and CDR2 as FYNNEI. The ends lost 6 bases at V and 3 bases at J; junction bases unmatched: 9. The CDR3 region has the DNA TGTGCCAGCAGGCGGGACAGGACAAGGGACACTGAAGCTTTCTTT. Encoded protein: CASRRDRTRDTEAFF.

The J gene is TRBJ2-7, the V gene TRBV11-1, with D perhaps TRBD2 (6 bases). Trimming cost V 0 bases and J 9 bases, with 12 bases left between them. CDR3 length equals 13 residues. Per germline, CDR1 SGHAT and CDR2 FQDESV (reference sequence). The CDR3 loop reads CASSLAGGNAQYF. CDR3 DNA: TGTGCCAGCAGCTTAGCGGGAGGCAATGCGCAGTACTTC. Variable domain in full (rest from reference TRBV11-1 and TRBJ2-7): EAEVAQSPRYKITEKSQAVAFWCDPISGHATLYWYRQILGQGPELLVQFQDESVVDDSQLPKDRFSAERLKGVDSTLKIQPAELGDSAMYLCASSLAGGNAQYFGPGTRLTVT.

V usage is TRBV5-1 and J usage is TRBJ2-7, with D tentatively TRBD1 (6 bases). Germline lookup yields CDR1 SGHRS and CDR2 YFSETQ. The CDR3 spans 16 residues. The ends were cut back, 0 bases at V and 0 bases at J, with 13 bases in the middle. The CDR3 reads CASSLAPMTGSYEQYF. The CDR3, as DNA: TGCGCCAGCAGCTTGGCCCCCATGACAGGCTCCTACGAGCAGTACTTC.

This sequence joins TRBV7-9 and TRBJ1-1; D possibly corresponds to TRBD1 (6 bases). V shed 1 base and J shed 10 bases, with 13 bases lying between them. This CDR3 spans 13 amino acids. From germline, CDR1 is SEHNR and CDR2 FQNEAQ (reference sequence). CDR3 in amino acids: CASSLDAGAGAFF. Here the CDR3 DNA reads TGTGCCAGCAGCTTAGATGCAGGGGCCGGAGCTTTCTTT. Looking up the rest from reference TRBV7-9 and TRBJ1-1 gives the full variable domain: DTGVSQNPRHKITKRGQNVTFRCDPISEHNRLYWYRQTLGQGPEFLTYFQNEAQLEKSRLLSDRFSAERPKGSFSTLEIQRTEQGDSAMYLCASSLDAGAGAFFGQGTRLTVV.

This clonotype has just a few counts. The gene calls are TRBV20-1 and TRBJ2-5; 11 bases match TRBD2. Germline trimming cut 3 bases from V and 1 base from J; bases unmatched to any gene: 4. Germline loops: CDR1 DFQATT, CDR2 SNEGSKA (reference sequence). This CDR3 spans 15 amino acids. The CDR3 nucleotides read TGCAGTGCTAGGAATCTAGCGGGGGGCCAAGAGACCCAGTACTTC. Its protein product is CSARNLAGGQETQYF.

This clonotype was counted only a few times. CDR3: CASKRGNANEQFF. The CDR3 nucleotides read TGTGCCAGTAAGCGGGGGAACGCGAATGAGCAGTTCTTC. The chain employs TRBV14 and TRBJ2-1; 8 bases align to TRBD2. Germline V gene lookup returns CDR1 SGHDN and CDR2 FVKESK. Losses at the gene ends were 9 bases for V and 7 bases for J; bases not matched to a gene: 8. The CDR3 loop spans 13 amino acids.

The chain combines TRBV2 with TRBJ2-5, with TRBD2 matching 7 bases. The CDR3 contains 15 residues. CDR1 SNHLY and CDR2 FYNNEI come from the germline V gene. Trimming removed 8 bases from V and 0 bases from J; junction bases left unmatched: 9. The CDR3 here is CASGLGGMHQETQYF. DNA for the CDR3: TGTGCCAGCGGCCTGGGAGGGATGCACCAAGAGACCCAGTACTTC. Filled out from reference TRBV2 and TRBJ2-5, the complete variable domain reads EPEVTQTPSHQVTQMGQEVILRCVPISNHLYFYWYRQILGQKVEFLVSFYNNEISEKSEIFDDQFSVERPDGSNFTLKIRSTKLEDSAMYFCASGLGGMHQETQYFGPGTRLLVL.

The chain uses TRBV13 and TRBJ1-1, with unresolved D. Germline V CDR1 and CDR2: PRHDT, FYEKMQ (reference sequence). This CDR3 has 17 residues. V was shortened by 4 bases and J by 1 base, with 19 bases between the two germline ends. CDR3 amino acids: CASSSMRARHGNTEAFF. DNA of the CDR3: TGTGCCAGCAGCTCAATGAGGGCAAGGCACGGGAACACTGAAGCTTTCTTT.

This clonotype was counted only a few times. The chain joins TRBV5-1 to TRBJ1-1; D is ambiguous. This CDR3 has 15 amino acids. V lost 0 bases to trimming and J lost 0 bases, with 9 bases between them. The germline CDR1 and CDR2 sequences are SGHRS and YFSETQ. CDR3 bases: TGCGCCAGCAGCTTGGGGGCCGTTTTGAACACTGAAGCTTTCTTT. Its translation is CASSLGAVLNTEAFF.

This clonotype has only a few counts. The rearrangement joins TRBV27 to TRBJ2-1; D might be TRBD1 (6 bases). The CDR3 length is 15 residues. Trimming took off 6 bases at V and 5 bases at J, with 17 bases between the two ends. Germline values: CDR1 MNHEY, CDR2 SMNVEV (reference sequence). This CDR3 is CASRGARGPDNEQFF. DNA for the CDR3: TGTGCCAGCAGGGGGGCGAGAGGGCCTGACAATGAGCAGTTCTTC.